The 21 T cell receptor beta chains below all came from one sample that was sequenced in a study of CD8 T cells in ankylosing spondylitis. TCRdb used MiXCR to reprocess the 5' RACE reads, holding one entry per CDR3 protein. The sample has approximately 100,000 distinct CDR3 sequences, under 30% seen once. Source material: synovial fluid, either unsorted or a sorted T cell fraction (not recorded which). These receptors were collected from a male donor with ankylosing spondylitis.

The V gene is TRBV15, the J gene TRBJ1-5, with a possible D match to TRBD1 (6 bases). The germline V gene has CDR1 LNHNV and CDR2 YYDKDF (reference sequence). V lost 3 bases and J lost 0, with 12 bases in between. The CDR3 contains 16 residues. CDR3: CATSSRGGYSNQPQHF. As DNA, the CDR3 is TGTGCCACCAGCAGTCGAGGGGGATATAGCAATCAGCCCCAGCATTTT.

The gene calls are TRBV10-3 and TRBJ2-3; 7 bases agree with TRBD2. The CDR3 length is 16 residues. Germline CDR1 reads ENHRY; CDR2 reads SYGVKD. Trimming removed 8 bases from V and 0 bases from J; junction bases left unmatched: 11. The CDR3 here is CAIGSGAFTSTDTQYF. The CDR3 bases are TGTGCCATCGGGAGCGGGGCCTTTACTAGCACAGATACGCAGTATTTT.

This clonotype was seen a few times. The chain joins TRBV7-2 to TRBJ2-5; 7 bases align to TRBD2. Trimming at V came to 6 bases and at J to 3 bases, leaving 7 bases not matched to a gene. Germline CDR1 and CDR2: SGHTA and FQGNSA. The CDR3 totals 14 residues. The CDR3 region has the DNA TGTGCCAGCAGGCGGGGGATAGGGAAAGAGACCCAGTACTTC. As protein: CASRRGIGKETQYF.

The CDR3 reads CASSLGTSWDLTDTQYF. CDR3 bases: TGTGCCAGCAGCTTAGGGACTAGCTGGGACCTAACAGATACGCAGTATTTT. The rearrangement links TRBV7-9 to TRBJ2-3; 8 bases are a match to TRBD2. V was clipped by 1 base and J by 3 bases; unmatched bases: 9. The CDR3 runs 17 residues. Germline lookup yields CDR1 SEHNR and CDR2 FQNEAQ (reference sequence).

The chain couples TRBV5-1 to TRBJ1-2, with D unresolved. Trimming shortened V by 4 bases and J by 8 bases, and 21 bases separated the two germline ends. The germline V gene encodes CDR1 SGHRS and CDR2 YFSETQ. The CDR3 is 15 residues long. For the CDR3, the DNA is TGCGCCAGCAGCGGGGTGACCGGACCCCTAGACGGCTACACCTTC. The encoded protein is CASSGVTGPLDGYTF.

This clonotype qualifies as medium-sized. This rearrangement joins TRBV2 to TRBJ2-1; D assignment may be TRBD1 or TRBD2 (7 bases each). V lost 6 bases and J 1 base, leaving 19 bases between the germline ends. The CDR3 spans 17 residues. CDR1 is SNHLY and CDR2 is FYNNEI in the germline V gene. CDR3 residues: CASRGGLSGGSYNEQFF. DNA of the CDR3: TGTGCCAGCAGGGGAGGGCTGTCAGGGGGATCCTACAATGAGCAGTTCTTC.

The chain is built from TRBV6-4 and TRBJ2-5, with 8 nucleotides matching TRBD2. The CDR3 is 15 amino acids. The V gene end was trimmed by 4 bases and the J gene end by 2 bases; junction bases not matched to a gene: 6. Germline CDR1 is MRHNA and CDR2 is SNTAGT. The CDR3 spells CASSVDSGAQETQYF. Here the CDR3 DNA reads TGTGCCAGCAGTGTGGATAGCGGGGCTCAAGAGACCCAGTACTTC.

The rearrangement uses TRBV7-9 and TRBJ1-6, with D hard to call. The CDR3 is 12 amino acids. Germline CDR1 and CDR2: SEHNR and FQNEAQ (reference sequence). Trimming left V 5 bases short and J 11 bases short, with 10 bases between. As DNA, the CDR3 is TGTGCCAGCAGCCCGGACCCCCCACCCCTCCACTTT. The encoded protein is CASSPDPPPLHF.

The genes are TRBV5-1 and TRBJ1-3; D is uncertain. With 5 bases removed from V and 0 bases from J, the gap between germline ends came to 15 bases. Looked up from germline, CDR1 is SGHRS and CDR2 is YFSETQ. This CDR3 has 16 amino acids. CDR3 nucleotide sequence: TGCGCCAGCAGTTTCATTGACTCCGGCTCTGGAAACACCATATATTTT. Amino acids: CASSFIDSGSGNTIYF.

Only a few counts were recorded for this clonotype. This rearrangement joins TRBV6-1 to TRBJ1-1; 8 bases align to TRBD1. The ends lost 7 bases at V and 6 bases at J; junction bases unmatched: 10. The CDR3 is 14 residues long. CDR1 is MNHNS and CDR2 is SASEGT in the germline V gene. The CDR3 sequence is CASTTADRAAEAFF. CDR3 DNA sequence: TGTGCCAGCACCACCGCGGACAGGGCGGCTGAAGCTTTCTTT.

V and J are TRBV7-9 and TRBJ1-1; D is uncertain. CDR1 is SEHNR and CDR2 is FQNEAQ in the germline V gene (reference sequence). The CDR3 is 13 amino acids. V gave up 2 bases and J gave up 0 bases, with 4 bases separating them. In DNA form, the CDR3 reads TGTGCCAGCAGCTTATATATGAACACTGAAGCTTTCTTT. Translated, it gives CASSLYMNTEAFF. Using reference TRBV7-9 and TRBJ1-1 for the parts outside the CDR3, the full variable domain is DTGVSQNPRHKITKRGQNVTFRCDPISEHNRLYWYRQTLGQGPEFLTYFQNEAQLEKSRLLSDRFSAERPKGSFSTLEIQRTEQGDSAMYLCASSLYMNTEAFFGQGTRLTVV.

For the CDR3, the DNA is TGCAGTGCTTTCTTTCTAGGCACTGAAGCTTTCTTT. Its translation: CSAFFLGTEAFF. This chain connects TRBV20-1 to TRBJ1-1; D call uncertain. V lost 5 bases and J lost 4, with 11 bases in between. CDR1 and CDR2 from the germline V gene are DFQATT and SNEGSKA (reference sequence). This CDR3 has 12 amino acids.

This clonotype showed up just a few times. The chain has TRBV11-2 and TRBJ2-5, with D possibly matching TRBD2 (6 bases). V was shortened by 2 bases and J by 2 bases, with 18 bases between the two germline ends. CDR1 is SGHAT, CDR2 FQNNGV, per germline. There are 17 residues in the CDR3. The CDR3 spells CASSLLGSGNTQETQYF. In nucleotides, the CDR3 is TGTGCCAGCAGCTTATTAGGTAGCGGAAACACACAAGAGACCCAGTACTTC.

This clonotype was seen more than once but under ten times. J is TRBJ2-1 and V is TRBV27; 9 bases line up with TRBD2. In germline, CDR1 is MNHEY, CDR2 SMNVEV (reference sequence). There are 15 residues in the CDR3. Trimming cost V 6 bases and J 1 base; bases outside gene matches: 4. CDR3 residues: CASRTSGLSYNEQFF. The CDR3 DNA follows: TGTGCCAGCAGGACTAGCGGCCTATCCTACAATGAGCAGTTCTTC.

The chain employs TRBV11-2 and TRBJ1-2; the D is unclear. The CDR3 totals 12 residues. Trimming shortened V by 1 base and J by 6 bases, and 6 bases separated the two germline ends. Germline CDR1 is SGHAT and CDR2 is FQNNGV. This CDR3 reads CASSLVVDGYTF. The CDR3 DNA reads as TGTGCCAGCAGCTTAGTTGTGGATGGCTACACCTTC.

This chain uses TRBV5-1 with TRBJ2-7; 8 nucleotides match TRBD1. Germline V gene data show CDR1 as SGHRS and CDR2 as YFSETQ. CDR3 length: 17 residues. V was pared by 1 base and J by 4 bases, with 13 bases of the junction left unmatched. The CDR3 DNA follows: TGCGCCAGCAGCTTGATGGTTAACAGGGGGACGGGGTACGAGCAGTACTTC. Protein product: CASSLMVNRGTGYEQYF.

This clonotype has a count of ten or more. The CDR3 sequence is CASSPIRGYEGNEQFF. The CDR3 nucleotides are TGTGCCAGCAGCCCGATCCGGGGTTATGAAGGCAATGAGCAGTTCTTC. The chain uses TRBV3-1 and TRBJ2-1; perhaps TRBD2 as D (5 bases). CDR3 length equals 16 residues. The V and J ends lost 4 bases and 6 bases respectively, with 19 bases between them. CDR1 is LGHDT, CDR2 YNNKEL, per germline (reference sequence).

The sample holds many counts of this clonotype. The chain is built from TRBV28 and TRBJ2-7; 10 bases line up with TRBD1. Germline assignment: CDR1 MDHEN and CDR2 SYDVKM. This CDR3 is 14 amino acids long. With 4 bases clipped from V and 5 bases from J, the junction kept 5 bases outside the gene matches. CDR3 nucleotides: TGTGCCAGCAGTTCGGGACAGGGGTGGGACGAGCAGTACGTC. Its translation: CASSSGQGWDEQYV.

This clonotype was counted between two and nine times. CDR3 nucleotide sequence: TGCGCCAGCAGCTTGGGGGGTAGCGGCTATGAGCAGTTCTTC. Translation gives CASSLGGSGYEQFF. The rearrangement uses TRBV5-1 and TRBJ2-1, with D perhaps TRBD2 (6 bases). The germline CDR1 and CDR2 sequences are SGHRS and YFSETQ. The CDR3 sequence is 14 residues long. Trimming shortened V by 0 bases and J by 8 bases, and 12 bases separated the two germline ends.

In this sample, this clonotype turned up a few times. The chain joins TRBV11-3 to TRBJ2-1; 8 bases map to TRBD1. Germline V gene sequence: CDR1 SGHNT, CDR2 YENEEA. V trimming: 7 bases; J trimming: 10 bases; junction bases outside the gene matches: 15. CDR3 length: 15 residues. The CDR3 region is CASTARQGIKREQFF. CDR3 sequence (DNA): TGTGCCAGCACCGCGAGACAGGGGATAAAGCGGGAGCAGTTCTTC. Full variable domain (remainder filled in from reference TRBV11-3 and TRBJ2-1): EAGVVQSPRYKIIEKKQPVAFWCNPISGHNTLYWYLQNLGQGPELLIRYENEEAVDDSQLPKDRFSAERLKGVDSTLKIQPAELGDSAVYLCASTARQGIKREQFFGPGTRLTVL.

Of note for this clonotype: A single base separates this from a much larger clone, so it may be a read error. The chain recombines TRBV20-1 with TRBJ2-1, with TRBD1 identical over 8 bases. Looked up from germline, CDR1 is DFQATT and CDR2 is SNEGSKA (reference sequence). The CDR3 contains 14 residues. CDR3: CSARDDRGGDEKFF. The CDR3 DNA follows: TGCAGTGCTAGGGACGACAGGGGAGGAGATGAGAAGTTCTTC.